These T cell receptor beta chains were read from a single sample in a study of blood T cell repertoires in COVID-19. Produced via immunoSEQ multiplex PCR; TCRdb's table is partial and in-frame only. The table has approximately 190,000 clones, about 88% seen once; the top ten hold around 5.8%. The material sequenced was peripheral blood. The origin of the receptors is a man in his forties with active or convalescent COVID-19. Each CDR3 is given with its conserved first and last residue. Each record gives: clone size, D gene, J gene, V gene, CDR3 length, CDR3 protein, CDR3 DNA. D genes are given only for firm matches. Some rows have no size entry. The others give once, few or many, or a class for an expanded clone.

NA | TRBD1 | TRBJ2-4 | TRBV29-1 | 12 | CSAGQGKNIQYF | TGCAGCGCGGGACAGGGAAAAAACATTCAGTACTTC
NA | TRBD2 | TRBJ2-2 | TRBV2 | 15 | CASSGTSGAIGELFF | TGTGCCAGCAGTGGGACTAGCGGGGCTATCGGGGAGCTGTTTTTT
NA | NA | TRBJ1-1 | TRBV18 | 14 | CASSPQGSWTEAFF | TGTGCCAGCTCACCGCAGGGGAGCTGGACTGAAGCTTTCTTT
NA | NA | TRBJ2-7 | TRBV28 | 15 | CASSTIHRFSAEQYF | TGTGCCAGCAGTACTATTCACAGGTTTTCCGCCGAGCAGTACTTC
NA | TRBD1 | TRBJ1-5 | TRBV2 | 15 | CASSLSQGAVQPQHF | TGTGCCAGCAGCCTCTCACAGGGGGCGGTTCAGCCCCAGCATTTT
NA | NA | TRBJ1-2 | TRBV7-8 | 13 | CASSDGGVNGYTF | TGTGCCAGCAGCGATGGAGGGGTGAATGGCTACACCTTC
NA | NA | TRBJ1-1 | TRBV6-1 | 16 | CASSEAVQVSLTEAFF | TGTGCCAGCAGTGAAGCCGTCCAGGTATCTCTAACTGAAGCTTTCTTT
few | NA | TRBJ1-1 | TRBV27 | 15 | CASSFGGGGGTEAFF | TGTGCCAGCAGTTTTGGGGGTGGGGGAGGGACTGAAGCTTTCTTT
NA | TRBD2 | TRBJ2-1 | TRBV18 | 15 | CASSRGLAGEREQFF | TGTGCCAGCTCACGCGGTTTAGCGGGAGAGCGTGAGCAGTTCTTC
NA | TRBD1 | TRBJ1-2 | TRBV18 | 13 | CASSSDRGSGYTF | TGTGCCAGCTCGAGTGACAGGGGATCTGGCTACACCTTC
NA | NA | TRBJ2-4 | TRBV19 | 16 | CASSRRDRLAKNIQYF | TGTGCCAGTAGTAGGAGGGACAGACTAGCCAAAAACATTCAGTACTTC
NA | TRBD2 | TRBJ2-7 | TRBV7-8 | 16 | CASSLQGSGGAYEQYF | TGTGCCAGCAGCCTCCAGGGGAGCGGGGGGGCCTACGAGCAGTACTTC
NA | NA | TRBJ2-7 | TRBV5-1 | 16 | CASSPAVGGLYYEQYF | TGCGCCAGCAGCCCGGCGGTCGGCGGTCTTTACTACGAGCAGTACTTC
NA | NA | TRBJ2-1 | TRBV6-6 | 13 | CAGLGGAGNEQFF | TGTGCCGGCTTAGGGGGGGCGGGCAATGAGCAGTTCTTC
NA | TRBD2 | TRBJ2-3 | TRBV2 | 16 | CASRRGLASSTDTQYF | TGTGCCAGCAGGAGGGGACTAGCGTCGAGCACAGATACGCAGTATTTT
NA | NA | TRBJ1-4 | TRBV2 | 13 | CASREDRTEKLFF | TGTGCCAGCAGAGAAGACAGGACTGAAAAACTGTTTTTT
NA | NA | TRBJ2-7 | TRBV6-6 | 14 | CASSYSTARDEQYF | TGTGCCAGCAGTTATAGCACCGCTCGGGACGAGCAGTACTTC
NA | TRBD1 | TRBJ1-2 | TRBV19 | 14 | CASSNRDRVSGYTF | TGTGCCAGTAGTAACCGGGACAGGGTCTCTGGCTACACCTTC
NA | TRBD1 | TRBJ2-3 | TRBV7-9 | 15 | CASSHGTGNTDTQYF | TGTGCCAGCAGCCACGGGACAGGTAACACAGATACGCAGTATTTT
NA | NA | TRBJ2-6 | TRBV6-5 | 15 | CASSYSIGGANVLTF | TGTGCCAGCAGTTACTCGATCGGTGGGGCCAACGTCCTGACTTTC
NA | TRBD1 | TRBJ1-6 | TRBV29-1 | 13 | CSVRQGLNSPLHF | TGCAGCGTCCGACAGGGTCTTAATTCACCCCTCCACTTT
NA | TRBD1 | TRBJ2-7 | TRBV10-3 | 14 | CAITGTANSYEQYF | TGTGCCATCACGGGGACAGCGAACTCCTACGAGCAGTACTTC
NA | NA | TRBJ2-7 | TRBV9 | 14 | CASSVSGNNYEQYF | TGTGCCAGCAGCGTGTCCGGGAACAACTACGAGCAGTACTTC
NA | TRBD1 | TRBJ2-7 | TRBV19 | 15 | CASSPAGQGAEEQYF | TGTGCCAGTAGTCCAGCGGGACAGGGGGCGGAGGAGCAGTACTTC
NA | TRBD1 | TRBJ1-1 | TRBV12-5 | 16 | CASGLVPGQGITEAFF | TGTGCTAGTGGTTTGGTACCGGGACAGGGAATAACTGAAGCTTTCTTT
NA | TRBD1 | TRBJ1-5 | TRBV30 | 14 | CAWSVQGGGQPQHF | TGTGCCTGGAGTGTCCAGGGGGGAGGTCAGCCCCAGCATTTT
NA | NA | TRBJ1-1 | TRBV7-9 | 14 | CASSLQGKRTEAFF | TGTGCCAGCAGCTTACAGGGAAAAAGAACTGAAGCTTTCTTT
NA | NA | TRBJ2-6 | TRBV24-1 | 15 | CATSDGGTGANVLTF | TGTGCCACCAGTGATGGAGGTACTGGGGCCAACGTCCTGACTTTC
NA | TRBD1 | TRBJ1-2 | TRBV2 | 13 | CASSDRGYNGYTF | TGTGCCAGCAGTGACAGGGGGTATAATGGCTACACCTTC
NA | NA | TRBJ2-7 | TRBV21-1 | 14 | CASSISGYSYEQYF | TGTGCCAGCAGCATTTCAGGATACTCCTACGAGCAGTACTTC